These 13 T cell receptor beta chains share one sample of origin, sequenced in a study of blood T cells in healthy people across ages. Using a J-beta primer mix together with a sample-barcoded 5' primer, a second PCR was run for roughly 7 to 12 cycles. Each CDR3 protein is one row after TCRdb ran MiXCR on the 5' RACE reads. This sample has 850,000 to 1,300,000 distinct CDR3 sequences; 40% to 45% occur once, and the top ten carry 18%. The sample was blood. Source of these receptors: a woman aged 60-70 years in good health.

About this clonotype: A read error may explain this, as a much larger clone is one base away. In nucleotides, the CDR3 is TGTGCCAGCAGCTTTAGCGGGATGGGCGCAGATACGCAGTATTTT. This sequence encodes CASSFSGMGADTQYF. The chain recombines TRBV7-3 with TRBJ2-3; TRBD2 matches 8 bases. Germline-derived CDR1 and CDR2 are SGHTA and FQGTGA. This CDR3 contains 15 residues. Trimming took 3 bases from V and 4 from J; bases not matched to a gene: 6.

The CDR3, as DNA: TGCAGTGCTAGACCCACTTCAAGCTCCTACAATGAGCAGTTCTTC. Residues: CSARPTSSSYNEQFF. The V and J genes are TRBV20-1 and TRBJ2-1; the D is unclear. The CDR3 extends over 15 amino acids. Trimming removed 2 bases from V and 0 bases from J, with 11 bases in between. CDR1 is DFQATT, CDR2 SNEGSKA, per germline (reference sequence).

In this sample, this clonotype turned up a few times. The chain recombines TRBV28 with TRBJ2-2; 7 bases agree with TRBD1. This CDR3 comprises 16 residues. Per germline, CDR1 MDHEN and CDR2 SYDVKM. The V and J ends lost 6 bases and 7 bases, in that order; junction bases with no gene match: 14. The CDR3 sequence: CASSQPPTGVGGELFF. The DNA for the CDR3 is TGTGCCAGCAGCCAACCCCCTACAGGGGTCGGCGGGGAGCTGTTTTTT.

The chain combines TRBV10-3 with TRBJ1-5; the D gene is possibly TRBD1 (6 bases). There are 19 residues in the CDR3. From germline, CDR1 is ENHRY and CDR2 SYGVKD. The V and J ends lost 4 bases and 0 bases respectively, with 22 bases between them. Here the CDR3 DNA reads TGTGCCATCAGTGTGGGCCAAACAGGGTTTGGATATAGCAATCAGCCCCAGCATTTT. It is translated as CAISVGQTGFGYSNQPQHF.

CDR3 coding DNA: TGTGCCAGCAGCTTTCGACAGACTTTAGAAGAGACCCAGTACTTC. It encodes CASSFRQTLEETQYF. This chain joins TRBV11-2 and TRBJ2-5, with D maybe TRBD1 (5 bases). The germline V and J ends were trimmed by 3 bases and 3 bases, with 14 bases remaining between them. Germline CDR1 is SGHAT and CDR2 is FQNNGV. The CDR3 contains 15 residues.

The chain is built from TRBV5-1 and TRBJ2-3; 14 nucleotides align to TRBD2. The CDR3 contains 18 residues. Germline CDR1 reads SGHRS; CDR2 reads YFSETQ. The junction had 6 bases not matched to a gene; V was cut back by 3 bases and J by 0 bases. CDR3 sequence: CASSYRGLAGESTDTQYF. CDR3 coding DNA: TGCGCCAGCAGCTACAGGGGACTAGCGGGAGAAAGCACAGATACGCAGTATTTT. The full variable domain, its missing parts supplied by reference TRBV5-1 and TRBJ2-3, is KAGVTQTPRYLIKTRGQQVTLSCSPISGHRSVSWYQQTPGQGLQFLFEYFSETQRNKGNFPGRFSGRQFSNSRSEMNVSTLELGDSALYLCASSYRGLAGESTDTQYFGPGTRLTVL.

This clonotype has just a few counts. The chain is built from TRBV29-1 and TRBJ2-1; D possibly corresponds to TRBD2 (5 bases). The CDR3 is 14 residues long. Germline loops: CDR1 SQVTM, CDR2 ANQGSEA. Trimming left V 4 bases short and J 6 bases short, with 16 bases between. DNA of the CDR3: TGCAGCGTTGGTGGCGCGGCCCGGGGCAATGAGCAGTTCTTC. Protein product: CSVGGAARGNEQFF.

The chain recombines TRBV27 with TRBJ2-4; D is ambiguous. The DNA end is a closer match to TRBJ2-7, so the J assignment may be wrong. Germline loops: CDR1 MNHEY, CDR2 SMNVEV (reference sequence). This CDR3 region has 17 residues. CDR3 sequence (DNA): TGTGCCAGCAGTCCCATCGACGGATTTGGTACCCCCTACGAGCAGTACTTC. Amino acid sequence: CASSPIDGFGTPYEQYF.

The table lists this clonotype with a few counts. The chain employs TRBV15 and TRBJ2-1, with TRBD2 identical over 12 bases. Germline V lookup: CDR1 LNHNV, CDR2 YYDKDF (reference sequence). Trimming at V came to 4 bases and at J to 7 bases, leaving 17 bases not matched to a gene. The CDR3 is 19 residues long. This chain's CDR3 is CATSKAASGRAGLGNEQFF. CDR3 in DNA: TGTGCCACCAGCAAAGCAGCTAGCGGGAGGGCCGGTTTGGGAAATGAGCAGTTCTTC.

This chain links TRBV12-3 or TRBV12-4 with TRBJ2-4, with 8 bases identical to TRBD2. V shed 3 bases, J shed 2 bases, and the junction held 6 bases outside the gene matches. The CDR3 extends over 16 amino acids. CDR3 in amino acids: CASSLASGSTKNIQYF. CDR3 sequence (DNA): TGTGCCAGCAGTTTGGCGAGCGGGAGCACCAAAAACATTCAGTACTTC.

In its sample, this clonotype was seen a few times. V and J are TRBV6-5 and TRBJ2-1, with 7 bases identical to TRBD1. After removal of 4 bases from V and 1 base from J, the junction contained 4 bases not matched to a gene. Germline assignment: CDR1 MNHEY and CDR2 SVGAGI. The CDR3 runs to 15 residues. CDR3 amino acids: CASSSTGVSYNEQFF. CDR3 sequence (DNA): TGTGCCAGCAGTTCCACAGGGGTGTCCTACAATGAGCAGTTCTTC.

This clonotype was recorded a few times. V and J are TRBV28 and TRBJ2-7; D is tentatively TRBD1 or TRBD2 (6 bases each). Trimming took 2 bases from V and 11 from J, leaving 25 bases between them. CDR1 MDHEN and CDR2 SYDVKM come from the germline V gene. CDR3 length equals 16 residues. In DNA form, the CDR3 reads TGTGCCAGCAGTTTACCTTTAGACAGGTCTGCGGGGAACGAGTACTTC. This codes for CASSLPLDRSAGNEYF.

DNA for the CDR3: TGTGCCAGCAACTCTCCAGGGCTGTTCGGGGAGCTGTTTTTT. Translating it yields CASNSPGLFGELFF. The rearrangement joins TRBV5-6 to TRBJ2-2; D might be TRBD1 (5 bases). The CDR3 sequence is 14 residues long. Trimming pared 6 bases from V and 7 bases from J, leaving 16 bases between. Germline-derived CDR1 and CDR2 are SGHDT and YYEEEE.